The next 23 T cell receptor beta chains were all read from a single sample in a study of shared clonotypes between healthy human individuals. Libraries were prepared by immunoSEQ multiplex PCR; TCRdb keeps only in-frame clonotypes and omits some of them. Of about 1.5 million clones in the sample, 95% to 99% were seen once. Material for sequencing was naive CD4+ T cells sorted from blood. Subset defined: CD45RA+ positively selected. Source of these receptors: a man between 25 and 39 years old in good health.

This chain joins TRBV18 and TRBJ2-1; tentative D call: TRBD1 (6 bases). CDR1 is KGHSH, CDR2 LQKENI, per germline. This CDR3 spans 15 amino acids. With 5 bases removed from V and 13 bases from J, the gap between germline ends came to 24 bases. The CDR3 spells CASSTRDISISGQFF. The CDR3 DNA follows: TGTGCCAGCTCAACCCGGGACATTAGCATTTCCGGCCAGTTCTTC.

This clone was recorded once. Other DNA variants within this sample encode the same CDR3. CDR3 amino acids: CASSPRAPNYGYTF. The CDR3 DNA follows: TGTGCCAGCTCACCACGGGCACCCAACTATGGCTACACCTTC. The chain employs TRBV18 and TRBJ1-2; the D is unclear. V dropped 1 base and J dropped 2 bases, with 8 bases sitting between them. The CDR3 is 14 residues long. Germline CDR1 KGHSH, CDR2 LQKENI.

The rearrangement links TRBV5-1 to TRBJ2-7; perhaps TRBD2 as D (6 bases). Per the germline V gene, CDR1 is SGHRS and CDR2 is YFSETQ. The CDR3 totals 17 residues. Trimming removed 3 bases at V and 7 bases at J, with 26 bases between. The CDR3 DNA reads TGCGCCAGCAGCTCCGCCTCGGGCTTTACGGGGGTTCGGGAGCAGTACTTC. Its translation is CASSSASGFTGVREQYF.

The J gene is TRBJ2-2, the V gene TRBV5-1; D gene ambiguous. With 4 bases removed from V and 4 bases from J, the gap between germline ends came to 8 bases. The CDR3 length is 13 residues. CDR1 is SGHRS, CDR2 YFSETQ, per germline. CDR3 sequence (DNA): TGCGCCAGCAGCGTGGGAAGCACCGGGGAGCTGTTTTTT. Translation gives CASSVGSTGELFF.

CDR3 protein: CASSSNTGAVLWNIQYF. CDR3 sequence (DNA): TGTGCCAGCAGCTCGAACACAGGGGCCGTGCTTTGGAACATTCAGTACTTC. The chain combines TRBV7-9 with TRBJ2-4; 7 bases are a match to TRBD1. Germline CDR1 is SEHNR and CDR2 is FQNEAQ (reference sequence). There are 17 residues in the CDR3. Germline trimming cut 4 bases from V and 7 bases from J; bases unmatched to any gene: 16.

This rearrangement joins TRBV6-5 to TRBJ2-3; the D gene is possibly TRBD2 (6 bases). Trimming shortened V by 4 bases and J by 1 base, and 6 bases separated the two germline ends. Germline lookup yields CDR1 MNHEY and CDR2 SVGAGI. The CDR3 totals 13 residues. The CDR3 loop reads CASSWGGTDTQYF. The DNA for the CDR3 is TGTGCCAGCAGTTGGGGGGGCACAGATACGCAGTATTTT.

This rearrangement joins TRBV10-3 to TRBJ2-7, with 9 bases that match TRBD2. This CDR3 spans 17 amino acids. V was pared by 0 bases and J by 2 bases, with 8 bases of the junction left unmatched. CDR1 is ENHRY and CDR2 is SYGVKD in the germline V gene. The CDR3 loop reads CAISESKREARTYEQYF. The CDR3 region has the DNA TGTGCCATCAGTGAGTCGAAGCGGGAGGCCCGTACCTACGAGCAGTACTTC.

This clone was observed once. The chain couples TRBV2 to TRBJ2-5, with TRBD2 identical over 9 bases. CDR1 is SNHLY and CDR2 is FYNNEI in the germline V gene. CDR3 length: 14 residues. J was trimmed by 3 bases and V by 7 bases; bases with no gene match: 6. CDR3 nucleotide sequence: TGTGCCAGCAATCTGGTAGCGGGAGAAGAGACCCAGTACTTC. Translation: CASNLVAGEETQYF.

CDR3 in amino acids: CASRTGTPTNEQFF. CDR3 DNA sequence: TGTGCCAGCAGAACCGGGACACCCACCAATGAGCAGTTCTTC. This chain joins TRBV6-6 and TRBJ2-1; a weak D match, TRBD1 (6 bases). The CDR3 is 14 amino acids. V was clipped by 6 bases and J by 6 bases, with 15 bases between them. The germline CDR1 and CDR2 sequences are MNHNY and SVGAGI (reference sequence).

The gene calls are TRBV7-6 and TRBJ1-5; 7 bases are a match to TRBD1. Germline loops: CDR1 SGHVS, CDR2 FNYEAQ. The CDR3 extends over 14 amino acids. V lost 1 base, J lost 5 bases, and 2 bases stayed unmatched. As DNA, the CDR3 is TGTGCCAGCAGCTTAGGAGGGGGCGATCAGCCCCAGCATTTT. Translation: CASSLGGGDQPQHF.

The V and J genes are TRBV6-5 and TRBJ2-5; no definite D call. The CDR3 has 13 residues. V was pared by 7 bases and J by 4 bases, with 13 bases between. The germline V gene encodes CDR1 MNHEY and CDR2 SVGAGI. The CDR3 DNA sequence: TGTGCCAGCACTACGCCCAGACGAGAGACCCAGTACTTC. This codes for CASTTPRRETQYF.

The V gene is TRBV14, the J gene TRBJ2-7; no definite D call. V gave up 0 bases and J gave up 5 bases, with 11 bases separating them. Germline loops: CDR1 SGHDN, CDR2 FVKESK. CDR3 length: 14 amino acids. The CDR3 bases are TGTGCCAGCAGCCAAGATCTGTCAGACAACGAGCAGTACTTC. Translation gives CASSQDLSDNEQYF.

This clone has a handful of counts. The chain employs TRBV5-6 and TRBJ1-5; possible D gene TRBD1, 5 bases. Trimming left V 3 bases short and J 4 bases short, with 11 bases between. The CDR3 has 14 residues. CDR1 and CDR2 (germline): SGHDT, YYEEEE. CDR3 protein: CASSSGLLNQPQHF. Here the CDR3 DNA reads TGTGCCAGCAGCTCGGGACTGTTGAATCAGCCCCAGCATTTT.

The chain uses TRBV5-5 and TRBJ1-1, with a weak D call TRBD1 (5 bases). The CDR3 has 14 amino acids. Germline V gene sequence: CDR1 SGHKS, CDR2 YYEKEE (reference sequence). Trimming removed 4 bases at V and 0 bases at J, with 10 bases between. The chain's CDR3 is CASSALGVNTEAFF. CDR3 nucleotides: TGTGCCAGCAGCGCCTTGGGGGTGAACACTGAAGCTTTCTTT.

This rearrangement joins TRBV5-4 to TRBJ2-1, with D perhaps TRBD2 (5 bases). V dropped 3 bases and J dropped 3 bases, with 7 bases sitting between them. This CDR3 is built from 13 residues. Per germline, CDR1 SGHNT and CDR2 YYREEE (reference sequence). CDR3 in amino acids: CASSSEVYNEQFF. The CDR3 DNA is TGTGCCAGCAGCTCGGAGGTCTACAATGAGCAGTTCTTC.

The V call is TRBV7-9, the J call TRBJ2-5; the D is unclear. Germline V CDR1 and CDR2: SEHNR, FQNEAQ (reference sequence). Trimming removed 4 bases from V and 5 bases from J, with 8 bases in between. The CDR3 is made up of 12 amino acids. The CDR3 DNA is TGTGCCAGCAGCTCCGACTCGGAGACCCAGTACTTC. Translated: CASSSDSETQYF. Complete variable domain (other parts from reference TRBV7-9 and TRBJ2-5): DTGVSQNPRHKITKRGQNVTFRCDPISEHNRLYWYRQTLGQGPEFLTYFQNEAQLEKSRLLSDRFSAERPKGSFSTLEIQRTEQGDSAMYLCASSSDSETQYFGPGTRLLVL.

This chain connects TRBV7-6 to TRBJ2-5; D may match TRBD1 or TRBD2 (5 bases each). Germline lookup yields CDR1 SGHVS and CDR2 FNYEAQ. This CDR3 contains 15 residues. V lost 6 bases to trimming and J lost 1 base, with 15 bases between them. The CDR3 spells CASRSGTLPQETQYF. The CDR3, as DNA: TGTGCCAGCAGATCAGGGACCCTGCCCCAAGAGACCCAGTACTTC. The full variable domain, with the rest looked up from reference TRBV7-6 and TRBJ2-5, is GAGVSQSPRYKVTKRGQDVALRCDPISGHVSLYWYRQALGQGPEFLTYFNYEAQQDKSGLPNDRFSAERPEGSISTLTIQRTEQRDSAMYRCASRSGTLPQETQYFGPGTRLLVL.

On this clone itself: The sample carries other DNA sequences with the same CDR3. The rearrangement joins TRBV10-1 to TRBJ2-3; D is unresolved. V was shortened by 8 bases and J by 1 base, with 7 bases between the two germline ends. CDR1 is WNHNN and CDR2 is SYGVQD in the germline V gene (reference sequence). CDR3 length: 12 residues. In nucleotides, the CDR3 is TGCGCCAGCTCTGGGGGCACAGATACGCAGTATTTT. Protein product: CASSGGTDTQYF.

This clone was recorded only once. J is TRBJ2-7 and V is TRBV5-4, with D perhaps matching TRBD2 (5 bases). Trimming stripped 3 bases from V and 5 bases from J, with 9 bases between. Germline CDR1 is SGHNT and CDR2 is YYREEE (reference sequence). CDR3 length: 12 amino acids. The DNA of the CDR3 is TGTGCCAGCAGCTCTACTAGGAACGAGCAGTACTTC. It codes for CASSSTRNEQYF.

J is TRBJ2-3 and V is TRBV27, with TRBD2 as a possible D gene (6 bases). CDR3 length equals 17 residues. Germline-derived CDR1 and CDR2 are MNHEY and SMNVEV (reference sequence). Trimming removed 5 bases at V and 2 bases at J, with 20 bases between. CDR3 bases: TGTGCCAGCAGTCCAGGGTGGGGGGAGAGCCACACAGATACGCAGTATTTT. Translated, it gives CASSPGWGESHTDTQYF.

The chain employs TRBV5-1 and TRBJ2-2; TRBD2 matches 8 bases. CDR3 length: 16 amino acids. Germline V CDR1 and CDR2: SGHRS, YFSETQ. Trimming took 1 base from V and 5 from J; bases not matched to a gene: 7. CDR3 coding DNA: TGCGCCAGCAGCTTGACGGGAGGGCCGGGGACCGGGGAGCTGTTTTTT. It is translated as CASSLTGGPGTGELFF.

About this clone: Other nucleotide sequences from this sample produce the same CDR3. V gene TRBV5-1 combines with J gene TRBJ2-3, with 13 nucleotides matching TRBD2. This CDR3 region has 17 residues. Germline assignment: CDR1 SGHRS and CDR2 YFSETQ. With V trimmed by 2 bases and J by 3 bases, 6 bases remained unmatched. The CDR3 is CASSLLAGGPGTDTQYF. Written as DNA, the CDR3 is TGCGCCAGCAGCTTACTAGCGGGAGGGCCGGGGACAGATACGCAGTATTTT.

The chain is built from TRBV20-1 and TRBJ2-2; no clear D. The CDR3 is made up of 11 amino acids. Germline lookup yields CDR1 DFQATT and CDR2 SNEGSKA (reference sequence). Trimming left V 7 bases short and J 3 bases short, with 6 bases between. The chain's CDR3 is CSVLYTGELFF. Written as DNA, the CDR3 is TGCAGTGTGCTTTACACCGGGGAGCTGTTTTTT.